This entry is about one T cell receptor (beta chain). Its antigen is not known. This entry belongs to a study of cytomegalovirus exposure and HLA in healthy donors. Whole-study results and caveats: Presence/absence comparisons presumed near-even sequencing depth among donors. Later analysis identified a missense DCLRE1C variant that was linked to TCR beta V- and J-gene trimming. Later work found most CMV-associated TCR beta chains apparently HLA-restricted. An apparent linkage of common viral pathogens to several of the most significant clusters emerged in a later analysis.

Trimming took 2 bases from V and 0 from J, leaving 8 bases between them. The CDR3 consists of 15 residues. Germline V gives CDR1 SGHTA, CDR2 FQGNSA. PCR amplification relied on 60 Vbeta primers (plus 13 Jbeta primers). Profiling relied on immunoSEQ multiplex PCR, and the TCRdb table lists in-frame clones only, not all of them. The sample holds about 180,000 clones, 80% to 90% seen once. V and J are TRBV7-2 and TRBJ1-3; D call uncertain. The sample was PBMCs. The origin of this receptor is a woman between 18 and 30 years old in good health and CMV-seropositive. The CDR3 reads CASSLLVSSGNTIYF. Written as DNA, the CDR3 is TGTGCCAGCAGCTTATTGGTGAGCTCTGGAAACACCATATATTTT.